This TCR beta chain was obtained from a study of blood T cell repertoires in COVID-19. Study as a whole: There were acute and convalescent COVID-19 samples, and they came from the United States, Italy and Spain. In each case, the material was cDNA or gDNA derived from T cells, B-cell-depleted T cells, or PBMCs.

There are 17 residues in the CDR3. Germline CDR1 is MDHEN and CDR2 is SYDVKM. V shed 7 bases and J 4 bases; nucleotides not matched to a gene: 10. Per the authors' pipeline: Amplification of reference gene primers was used by the study to estimate nucleated cell counts. Assay: immunoSEQ multiplex PCR; the TCRdb copy retains only in-frame clones and omits some. Clone size and the V and J calls come from that table; the DNA yielded D and trimming. Found here are 90,000 to 150,000 clones, less than 90% of them singletons; the top ten hold approximately 7.2%. J is TRBJ2-3 and V is TRBV28; 14 bases align to TRBD2. Sequencing used peripheral blood. The receptor was isolated from a man between 65 and 85 years old who had recovered from COVID-19. This CDR3 is CASKRVRLAGGPDTQYF. CDR3 nucleotides: TGTGCCAGCAAACGAGTCCGACTAGCGGGAGGGCCAGATACGCAGTATTTT.